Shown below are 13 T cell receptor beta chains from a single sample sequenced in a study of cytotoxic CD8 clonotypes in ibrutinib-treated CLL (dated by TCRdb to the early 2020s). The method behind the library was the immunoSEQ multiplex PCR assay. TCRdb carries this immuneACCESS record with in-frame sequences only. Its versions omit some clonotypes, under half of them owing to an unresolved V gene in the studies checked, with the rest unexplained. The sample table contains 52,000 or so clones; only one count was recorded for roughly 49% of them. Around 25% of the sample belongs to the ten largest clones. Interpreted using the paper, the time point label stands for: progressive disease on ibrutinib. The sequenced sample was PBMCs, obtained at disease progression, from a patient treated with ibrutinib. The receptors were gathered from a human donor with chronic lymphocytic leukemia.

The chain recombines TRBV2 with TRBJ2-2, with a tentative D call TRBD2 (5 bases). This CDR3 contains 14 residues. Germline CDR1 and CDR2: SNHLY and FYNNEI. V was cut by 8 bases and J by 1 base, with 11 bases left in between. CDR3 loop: CASGGLLNTGELFF. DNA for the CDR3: TGTGCCAGCGGCGGGCTACTGAACACCGGGGAGCTGTTTTTT.

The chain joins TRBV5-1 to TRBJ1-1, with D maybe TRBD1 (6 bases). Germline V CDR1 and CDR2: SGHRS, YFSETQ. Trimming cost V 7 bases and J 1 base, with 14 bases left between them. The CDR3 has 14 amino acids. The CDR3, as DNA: TGCGCCAGCCGGCGGACAGCTGGGAACACTGAAGCTTTCTTT. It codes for CASRRTAGNTEAFF.

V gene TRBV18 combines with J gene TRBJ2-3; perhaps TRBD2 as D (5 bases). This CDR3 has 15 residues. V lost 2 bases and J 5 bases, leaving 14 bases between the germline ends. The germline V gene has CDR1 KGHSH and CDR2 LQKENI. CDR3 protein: CASSPRNRAGDTQYF. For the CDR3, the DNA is TGTGCCAGCTCACCAAGGAATAGGGCGGGAGATACGCAGTATTTT.

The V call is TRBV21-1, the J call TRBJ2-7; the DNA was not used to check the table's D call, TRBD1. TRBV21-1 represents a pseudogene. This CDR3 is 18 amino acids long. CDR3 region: CASSGQLENRGSSYEQYF. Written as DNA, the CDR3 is TGTGCCAGCAGCGGACAGCTCGAAAACAGGGGAAGCTCCTACGAGCAGTACTTC.

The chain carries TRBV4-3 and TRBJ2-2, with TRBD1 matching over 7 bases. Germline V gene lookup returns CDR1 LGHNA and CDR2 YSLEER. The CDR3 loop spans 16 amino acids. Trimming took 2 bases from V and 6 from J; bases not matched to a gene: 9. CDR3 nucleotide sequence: TGCGCCAGCAGCCAAAGAGAGACAGGGCTCGCCGGGGAGCTGTTTTTT. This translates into CASSQRETGLAGELFF.

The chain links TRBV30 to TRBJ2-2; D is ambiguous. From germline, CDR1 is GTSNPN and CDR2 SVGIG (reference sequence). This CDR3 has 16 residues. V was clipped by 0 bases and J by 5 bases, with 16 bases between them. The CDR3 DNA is TGTGCCTGGAGTGTAGGGAATAGGGTTGAAACCGGGGAGCTGTTTTTT. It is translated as CAWSVGNRVETGELFF.

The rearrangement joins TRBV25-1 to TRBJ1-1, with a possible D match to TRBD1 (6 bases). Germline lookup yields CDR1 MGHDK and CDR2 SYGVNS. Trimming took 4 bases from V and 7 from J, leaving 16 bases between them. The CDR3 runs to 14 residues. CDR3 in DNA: TGTGCCAGCAGTGGGCGGACAGAGTCTGGTGAAGCTTTCTTT. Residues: CASSGRTESGEAFF.

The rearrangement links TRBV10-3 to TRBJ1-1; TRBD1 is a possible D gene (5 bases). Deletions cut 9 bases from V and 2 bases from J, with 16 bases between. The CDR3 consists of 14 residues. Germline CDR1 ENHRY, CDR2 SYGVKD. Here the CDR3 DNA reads TGTGCCATTCGAAAGACAGAGAGCAACACTGAAGCTTTCTTT. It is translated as CAIRKTESNTEAFF.

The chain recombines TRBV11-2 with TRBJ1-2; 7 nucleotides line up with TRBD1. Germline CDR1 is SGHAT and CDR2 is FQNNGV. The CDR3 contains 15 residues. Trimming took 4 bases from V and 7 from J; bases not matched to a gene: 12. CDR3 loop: CASSSPGQALVGYTF. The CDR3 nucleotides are TGTGCCAGCAGCTCACCAGGACAGGCATTGGTTGGCTACACCTTC.

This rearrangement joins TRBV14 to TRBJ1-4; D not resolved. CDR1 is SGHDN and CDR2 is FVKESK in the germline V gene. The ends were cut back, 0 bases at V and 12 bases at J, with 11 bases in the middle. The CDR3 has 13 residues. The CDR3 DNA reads TGTGCCAGCAGCCAAGATCCGGGGTCTGAACTGTTTTTT. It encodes CASSQDPGSELFF. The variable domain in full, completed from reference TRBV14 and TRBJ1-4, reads EAGVTQFPSHSVIEKGQTVTLRCDPISGHDNLYWYRRVMGKEIKFLLHFVKESKQDESGMPNNRFLAERTGGTYSTLKVQPAELEDSGVYFCASSQDPGSELFFGSGTQLSVL.

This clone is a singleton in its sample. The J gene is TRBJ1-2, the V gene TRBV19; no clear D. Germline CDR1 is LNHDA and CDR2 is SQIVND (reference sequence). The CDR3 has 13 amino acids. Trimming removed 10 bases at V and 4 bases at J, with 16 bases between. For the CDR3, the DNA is TGTGCCACTATATCTCCGCCGGCCTATGGCTACACCTTC. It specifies CATISPPAYGYTF.

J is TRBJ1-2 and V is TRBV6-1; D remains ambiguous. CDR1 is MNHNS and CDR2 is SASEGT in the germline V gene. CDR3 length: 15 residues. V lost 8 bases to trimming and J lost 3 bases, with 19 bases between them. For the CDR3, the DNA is TGTGCCAGCCAAGTCGACGGAGGAAGTCACTATGGCTACACCTTC. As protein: CASQVDGGSHYGYTF.

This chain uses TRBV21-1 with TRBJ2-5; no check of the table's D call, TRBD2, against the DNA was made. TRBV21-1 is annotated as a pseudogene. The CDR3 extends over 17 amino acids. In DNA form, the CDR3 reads TGTGCCAGCAGTCGAAAACCCCCCTGGCGGGCGAAAGAGACCCAGTACTTC. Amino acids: CASSRKPPWRAKETQYF.